This record concerns one TCR beta chain sequence. Its target is unknown. Patients with uncontrolled infections, other autoimmune diseases, pregnancy or lactation were excluded. RNA transcripts yielded amplified TCR beta CDR3 regions. With the HTBI primer set, the TCR CDR3 went through a first round of RT-PCR. A single record per CDR3 protein comes from TCRdb applying MiXCR to the multiplex PCR reads. The data show fewer than 650,000 distinct CDR3 sequences, about 45% seen once. The CDR3 runs 14 residues. V lost 3 bases, J lost 4 bases, and 10 bases lay in between. CDR1 and CDR2 (germline): SNHLY, FYNNEI. These data originate in a study of T cells in Graves' hyperthyroidism and ophthalmopathy. General study points: In blood, most of the thyroid clonotypes expanded above 0.001 were also present. From stable hyperthyroidism, ophthalmopathy was set apart by a 13 V-J model.

This sequence originates from an adult woman with Graves' disease, either hyperthyroidism or ophthalmopathy (not recorded which). The V call is TRBV2, the J call TRBJ1-3, with unresolved D. The sequenced sample consisted of peripheral blood or thyroid tissue (not recorded which). This CDR3 is CASSDLSSGNTIYF. The CDR3 DNA reads as TGTGCCAGCAGTGACCTGAGCTCCGGAAACACCATATATTTT.